Listed below are T cell receptor beta chains from one sample, sequenced in a study of PD-L1 blockade in urothelial cancer. The table came from immunoSEQ multiplex PCR; TCRdb's copy has only in-frame clones and leaves some out. The table lists 70,000 to 75,000 clones, under 90% of them singletons. The sample consisted of PBMCs, taken around atezolizumab (anti-PD-L1) treatment. All receptors derive from a man between 65 and 85 years old with urothelial cancer. Both conserved end residues are part of each CDR3. D genes are given only for firm matches. Size values are once, few and many counts, or a class for expanded clones, and some rows have none.

D gene: TRBD1; clone size: -; V gene: TRBV7-8; J gene: TRBJ2-5; CDR3 DNA: TGTGCCAGCAGCTGGGACAGGGGTGAGACCCAGTACTTC; CDR3 protein: CASSWDRGETQYF
D gene: -; clone size: -; V gene: TRBV11-2; J gene: TRBJ2-1; CDR3 DNA: TGTGCCAGCAGCTTGGCGGGCCGATACAATGAGCAGTTCTTC; CDR3 protein: CASSLAGRYNEQFF
D gene: -; clone size: -; V gene: TRBV19; J gene: TRBJ1-5; CDR3 DNA: TGTGCCAGTAGTATTCGGGGCAATCAGCCCCAGCATTTT; CDR3 protein: CASSIRGNQPQHF
D gene: TRBD1; clone size: -; V gene: TRBV28; J gene: TRBJ2-1; CDR3 DNA: TGTGCCAGCAAGCGACAGGGGATGAGTGAGCAGTTCTTC; CDR3 protein: CASKRQGMSEQFF
D gene: -; clone size: -; V gene: TRBV5-4; J gene: TRBJ2-3; CDR3 DNA: TGTGCCAGCAGCTCAAAAAGCGGGCCTGGGACAGATACGCAGTATTTT; CDR3 protein: CASSSKSGPGTDTQYF
D gene: TRBD1; clone size: -; V gene: TRBV28; J gene: TRBJ1-3; CDR3 DNA: TGTGCCAGCAGACCCGGGACAGCGGACCATGGGGATTTT; CDR3 protein: CASRPGTADHGDF
D gene: -; clone size: -; V gene: TRBV11-2; J gene: TRBJ2-5; CDR3 DNA: TGTGCCAGCAGCTCGGGACATCGGGAGACCCAGTACTTC; CDR3 protein: CASSSGHRETQYF
D gene: TRBD2; clone size: -; V gene: TRBV2; J gene: TRBJ2-1; CDR3 DNA: TGTGCCAGCAGTGAAGGGCCCGGGACTAGCGGGAGTAGGCAGTTCTTC; CDR3 protein: CASSEGPGTSGSRQFF
D gene: -; clone size: -; V gene: TRBV30; J gene: TRBJ2-3; CDR3 DNA: TGTGCCTGGGGACAGAACGCCGGAGATACGCAGTATTTT; CDR3 protein: CAWGQNAGDTQYF
D gene: TRBD2; clone size: -; V gene: TRBV5-4; J gene: TRBJ2-1; CDR3 DNA: TGTGCCAGCAGTGGTGGACTAGCCCCAGGTAGTTCCTACAATGAGCAGTTCTTC; CDR3 protein: CASSGGLAPGSSYNEQFF
D gene: -; clone size: -; V gene: TRBV15; J gene: TRBJ1-1; CDR3 DNA: TGTGCCACCAGCAGAGATCAACCACCCTATGAAGCTTTCTTT; CDR3 protein: CATSRDQPPYEAFF
D gene: TRBD1; clone size: -; V gene: TRBV7-3; J gene: TRBJ2-1; CDR3 DNA: TGTGCCAGCAGCTCGGGACAGGGGGCTGGCGATGAGCAGTTCTTC; CDR3 protein: CASSSGQGAGDEQFF
D gene: -; clone size: once; V gene: TRBV9; J gene: TRBJ2-1; CDR3 DNA: TGTGCCAGCGGGCCCCCATCGGGCGGGCTTTACAATGAGCAGTTCTTC; CDR3 protein: CASGPPSGGLYNEQFF
D gene: TRBD2; clone size: -; V gene: TRBV11-2; J gene: TRBJ2-3; CDR3 DNA: TGTGCCAGCAGCTTAATGAGCGGGAGGTCGGCAGATACGCAGTATTTT; CDR3 protein: CASSLMSGRSADTQYF
D gene: -; clone size: -; V gene: TRBV6-1; J gene: TRBJ2-2; CDR3 DNA: TGTGCCAGCAGGACCCGGGGTACTGAGGAGCTGTTTTTT; CDR3 protein: CASRTRGTEELFF
D gene: -; clone size: once; V gene: TRBV28; J gene: TRBJ1-4; CDR3 DNA: TGTGCCAGCAGTCTGACCGGGACCCGGGGGGAAAAACTGTTTTTT; CDR3 protein: CASSLTGTRGEKLFF
D gene: -; clone size: -; V gene: TRBV5-1; J gene: TRBJ2-1; CDR3 DNA: TGCGCCAGCAGCTTTAAATATCCGGAGGGTGAGCAGTTCTTC; CDR3 protein: CASSFKYPEGEQFF
D gene: -; clone size: -; V gene: TRBV15; J gene: TRBJ2-6; CDR3 DNA: TGTGCCACCAGCAGAGATTACCCAGCTGGGGCCAACGTCCTGACTTTC; CDR3 protein: CATSRDYPAGANVLTF
D gene: TRBD2; clone size: -; V gene: TRBV5-6; J gene: TRBJ2-7; CDR3 DNA: TGTGCCAGCAGCTTGCGGACTAGCGGGAGGGCCCTCAACAACGAGCAGTACTTC; CDR3 protein: CASSLRTSGRALNNEQYF
D gene: -; clone size: -; V gene: TRBV7-9; J gene: TRBJ2-5; CDR3 DNA: TGTGCCAGCAGCCAACGGGGTGGGGTGGAGACCCAGTACTTC; CDR3 protein: CASSQRGGVETQYF
D gene: TRBD2; clone size: -; V gene: TRBV27; J gene: TRBJ2-2; CDR3 DNA: TGTGCCAGCAGAACTAGGCGGGAGGCCGGGGAGCTGTTTTTT; CDR3 protein: CASRTRREAGELFF
D gene: -; clone size: -; V gene: TRBV6-5; J gene: TRBJ1-5; CDR3 DNA: TGTGCCAGCAGTTATAGTCCGAGCAATCAGCCCCAGCATTTT; CDR3 protein: CASSYSPSNQPQHF
D gene: -; clone size: -; V gene: TRBV7-9; J gene: TRBJ2-3; CDR3 DNA: TGTGCCAGCAGCTACTCGGGGTCTAGCACAGATACGCAGTATTTT; CDR3 protein: CASSYSGSSTDTQYF
D gene: -; clone size: -; V gene: TRBV5-5; J gene: TRBJ2-7; CDR3 DNA: TGTGCCAGCAGCTTGGAGGCAGGGCGGACCTACGAGCAGTACTTC; CDR3 protein: CASSLEAGRTYEQYF
D gene: TRBD1; clone size: -; V gene: TRBV6-1; J gene: TRBJ2-7; CDR3 DNA: TGTGCCAGCGGAACCACCGGGACAGGGAACGAGCAGTACTTC; CDR3 protein: CASGTTGTGNEQYF
D gene: -; clone size: -; V gene: TRBV4-1; J gene: TRBJ2-7; CDR3 DNA: TGCGCCAGCAGCCATACGTCTGGAACCAGAGGGTACGAGCAGTACTTC; CDR3 protein: CASSHTSGTRGYEQYF
D gene: TRBD1; clone size: -; V gene: TRBV25-1; J gene: TRBJ2-7; CDR3 DNA: TGTGCCAGCCGGACAGGTGGATCCTACGAGCAGTACTTC; CDR3 protein: CASRTGGSYEQYF
D gene: -; clone size: -; V gene: TRBV5-5; J gene: TRBJ2-1; CDR3 DNA: TGTGCCAGCAGCTTCAACTACAATGAGCAGTTCTTC; CDR3 protein: CASSFNYNEQFF
D gene: TRBD2; clone size: -; V gene: TRBV5-1; J gene: TRBJ2-7; CDR3 DNA: TGCGCCAGCAGCTTGGGACTAGCGGGTGTCTCCTACGAGCAGTACTTC; CDR3 protein: CASSLGLAGVSYEQYF
D gene: -; clone size: -; V gene: TRBV6-1; J gene: TRBJ2-7; CDR3 DNA: TGTGCCAGCAGTGAAGTGGGGACACACTCCTACGAGCAGTACTTC; CDR3 protein: CASSEVGTHSYEQYF
D gene: -; clone size: -; V gene: TRBV4-1; J gene: TRBJ1-1; CDR3 DNA: TGCGCCAGCAGCCAAGAAGGGAGGGGGTATGAAGCTTTCTTT; CDR3 protein: CASSQEGRGYEAFF
D gene: -; clone size: -; V gene: TRBV6-1; J gene: TRBJ1-1; CDR3 DNA: TGTGCCAGCATTCGGGACTTCCGAGGGAACACTGAAGCTTTCTTT; CDR3 protein: CASIRDFRGNTEAFF
D gene: -; clone size: -; V gene: TRBV28; J gene: TRBJ2-7; CDR3 DNA: TGTGCCAGCAGCCAACACTACGAGCAGTACTTC; CDR3 protein: CASSQHYEQYF
D gene: TRBD2; clone size: -; V gene: TRBV9; J gene: TRBJ2-7; CDR3 DNA: TGTGCCAGCAGAGACTTGTCCGGGACTATCCCTACCGGGGAGCAGTACTTC; CDR3 protein: CASRDLSGTIPTGEQYF
D gene: TRBD1; clone size: -; V gene: TRBV11-2; J gene: TRBJ2-1; CDR3 DNA: TGTGCCAGCAGCTTGGACCCGGGACAGTACAATGAGCAGTTCTTC; CDR3 protein: CASSLDPGQYNEQFF
D gene: TRBD2; clone size: -; V gene: TRBV19; J gene: TRBJ2-3; CDR3 DNA: TGTGCCAGTAGTATGACTAGCGGGAACACAGATACGCAGTATTTT; CDR3 protein: CASSMTSGNTDTQYF
D gene: -; clone size: few; V gene: TRBV27; J gene: TRBJ1-4; CDR3 DNA: TGTGCCAGCAGTTTAGGCTTGGGGAGTGAAAAACTGTTTTTT; CDR3 protein: CASSLGLGSEKLFF
D gene: TRBD1; clone size: -; V gene: TRBV2; J gene: TRBJ1-4; CDR3 DNA: TGTGCCAGCTCCGGGACAGCAACTAATGAAAAACTGTTTTTT; CDR3 protein: CASSGTATNEKLFF
D gene: -; clone size: -; V gene: TRBV5-4; J gene: TRBJ2-5; CDR3 DNA: TGTGCCAGCAGCTTGCAGGGACAAGAGACCCAGTACTTC; CDR3 protein: CASSLQGQETQYF
D gene: -; clone size: few; V gene: TRBV4-1; J gene: TRBJ1-1; CDR3 DNA: TGCGCCAGCAGCCGTTCACCCGAGGGGAACACTGAAGCTTTCTTT; CDR3 protein: CASSRSPEGNTEAFF
D gene: TRBD2; clone size: -; V gene: TRBV5-4; J gene: TRBJ2-5; CDR3 DNA: TGTGCCAGCAGCTTGGGCCTAGCGGGCCCCCAAGAGACCCAGTACTTC; CDR3 protein: CASSLGLAGPQETQYF
D gene: TRBD1; clone size: -; V gene: TRBV9; J gene: TRBJ2-3; CDR3 DNA: TGTGCCAGCAGCGTCTATCAGGGGGTCGGCACAGATACGCAGTATTTT; CDR3 protein: CASSVYQGVGTDTQYF
D gene: TRBD2; clone size: once; V gene: TRBV7-7; J gene: TRBJ2-5; CDR3 DNA: TGTGCCAGCAGCCTCGGAGTAGCGGGGGGGGGCGAGACCCAGTACTTC; CDR3 protein: CASSLGVAGGGETQYF
D gene: -; clone size: -; V gene: TRBV28; J gene: TRBJ2-7; CDR3 DNA: TGTGCCAGCAGTTTATACGGGAGCTCCTACGAGCAGTACTTC; CDR3 protein: CASSLYGSSYEQYF
D gene: TRBD2; clone size: -; V gene: TRBV27; J gene: TRBJ2-3; CDR3 DNA: TGTGCCAGCAGTTTTGGACTAGCGGGTTACACAGATACGCAGTATTTT; CDR3 protein: CASSFGLAGYTDTQYF
D gene: TRBD1; clone size: -; V gene: TRBV27; J gene: TRBJ2-4; CDR3 DNA: TGTGCCAGCAGTTTATCGCGGACAGGGAACCAGAGAAGCATAAACATTCAGTACTTC; CDR3 protein: CASSLSRTGNQRSINIQYF
D gene: -; clone size: -; V gene: TRBV11-2; J gene: TRBJ2-5; CDR3 DNA: TGTGCCAGCAGCTTAGGGGCAGGACAGCAAGAGACCCAGTACTTC; CDR3 protein: CASSLGAGQQETQYF
D gene: TRBD1; clone size: -; V gene: TRBV18; J gene: TRBJ2-1; CDR3 DNA: TGTGCCAGCTCACCCACCGGGACAGGGGTTAGGTACAATGAGCAGTTCTTC; CDR3 protein: CASSPTGTGVRYNEQFF
D gene: TRBD1; clone size: -; V gene: TRBV7-3; J gene: TRBJ2-6; CDR3 DNA: TGTGCCAGCAGCTTAACCGGGACAGTTCGCTCTGGGGCCAACGTCCTGACTTTC; CDR3 protein: CASSLTGTVRSGANVLTF
D gene: -; clone size: -; V gene: TRBV6-5; J gene: TRBJ2-7; CDR3 DNA: TGTGCCAGCAGTCCTGACAGGCGGTCCTACGAGCAGTACTTC; CDR3 protein: CASSPDRRSYEQYF
D gene: -; clone size: once; V gene: TRBV7-2; J gene: TRBJ2-5; CDR3 DNA: TGTGCCAGCAGCTTAGATTCAGGCGCGGGCCAAGAGACCCAGTACTTC; CDR3 protein: CASSLDSGAGQETQYF
D gene: TRBD2; clone size: -; V gene: TRBV28; J gene: TRBJ2-3; CDR3 DNA: TGTGCCAGCACCACCTTGGGAGGGCCGCTCGGCACAGATACGCAGTATTTT; CDR3 protein: CASTTLGGPLGTDTQYF
D gene: TRBD2; clone size: -; V gene: TRBV5-1; J gene: TRBJ2-3; CDR3 DNA: TGCGCCAGCAGCTTTGGGGGAGGGGCAGATACGCAGTATTTT; CDR3 protein: CASSFGGGADTQYF
D gene: TRBD1; clone size: once; V gene: TRBV5-4; J gene: TRBJ2-3; CDR3 DNA: TGTGCCAGCAGCCGTGGGACAGGGGTGGGAGATACGCAGTATTTT; CDR3 protein: CASSRGTGVGDTQYF
D gene: TRBD2; clone size: -; V gene: TRBV27; J gene: TRBJ2-1; CDR3 DNA: TGTGCCAGCAGTAATTCGGGACTAGCGGGAGGGCCGGGCAATGAGCAGTTCTTC; CDR3 protein: CASSNSGLAGGPGNEQFF